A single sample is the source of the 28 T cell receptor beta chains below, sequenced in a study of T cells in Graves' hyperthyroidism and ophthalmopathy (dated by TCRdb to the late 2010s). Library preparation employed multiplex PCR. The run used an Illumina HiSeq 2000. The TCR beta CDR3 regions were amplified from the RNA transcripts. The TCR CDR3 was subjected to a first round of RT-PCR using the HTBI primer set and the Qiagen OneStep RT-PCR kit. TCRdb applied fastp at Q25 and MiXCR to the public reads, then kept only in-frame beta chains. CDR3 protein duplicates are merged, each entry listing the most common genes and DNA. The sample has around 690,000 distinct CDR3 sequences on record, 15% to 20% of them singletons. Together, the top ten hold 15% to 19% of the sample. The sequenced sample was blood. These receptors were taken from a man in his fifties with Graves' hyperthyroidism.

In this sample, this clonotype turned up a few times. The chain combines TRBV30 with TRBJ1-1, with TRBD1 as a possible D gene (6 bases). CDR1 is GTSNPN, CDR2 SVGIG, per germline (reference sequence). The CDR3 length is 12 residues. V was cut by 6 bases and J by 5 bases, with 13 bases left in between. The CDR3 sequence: CACLRQGTEAFF. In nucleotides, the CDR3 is TGTGCCTGCCTACGTCAGGGGACTGAAGCTTTCTTT.

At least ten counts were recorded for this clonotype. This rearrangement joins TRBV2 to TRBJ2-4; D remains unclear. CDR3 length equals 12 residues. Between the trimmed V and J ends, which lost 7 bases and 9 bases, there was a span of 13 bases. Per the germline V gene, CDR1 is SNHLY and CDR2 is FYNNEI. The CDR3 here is CASNPSGIIQYF. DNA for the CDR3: TGTGCCAGCAATCCATCGGGTATCATTCAGTACTTC.

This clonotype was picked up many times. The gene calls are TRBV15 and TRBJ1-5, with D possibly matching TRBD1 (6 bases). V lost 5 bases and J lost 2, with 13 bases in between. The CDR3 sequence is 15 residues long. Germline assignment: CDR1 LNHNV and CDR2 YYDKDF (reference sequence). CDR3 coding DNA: TGTGCCACCAGCGGTAACAGGGATGGCAATCAGCCCCAGCATTTT. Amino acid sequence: CATSGNRDGNQPQHF.

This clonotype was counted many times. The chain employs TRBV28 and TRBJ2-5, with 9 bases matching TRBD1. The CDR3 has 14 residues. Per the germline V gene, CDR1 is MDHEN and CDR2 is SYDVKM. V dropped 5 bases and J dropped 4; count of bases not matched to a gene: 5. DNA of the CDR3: TGTGCCAGCAGTACCGGGACAGGGCTAGAGACCCAGTACTTC. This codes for CASSTGTGLETQYF.

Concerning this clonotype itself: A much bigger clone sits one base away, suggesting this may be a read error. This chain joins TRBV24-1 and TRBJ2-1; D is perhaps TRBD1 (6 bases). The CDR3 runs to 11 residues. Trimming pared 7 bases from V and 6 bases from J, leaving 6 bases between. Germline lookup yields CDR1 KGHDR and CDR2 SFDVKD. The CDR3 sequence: CATSRGNEQFF. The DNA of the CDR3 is TGTGCCACCAGCAGGGGCAATGAGCAGTTCTTC.

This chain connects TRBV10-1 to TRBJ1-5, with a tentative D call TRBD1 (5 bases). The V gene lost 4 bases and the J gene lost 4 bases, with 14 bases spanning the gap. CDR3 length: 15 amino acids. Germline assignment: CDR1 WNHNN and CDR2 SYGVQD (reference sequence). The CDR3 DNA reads TGCGCCAGCAGTGCTTGGAAGGGGCAAAATCAGCCCCAGCATTTT. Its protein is CASSAWKGQNQPQHF.

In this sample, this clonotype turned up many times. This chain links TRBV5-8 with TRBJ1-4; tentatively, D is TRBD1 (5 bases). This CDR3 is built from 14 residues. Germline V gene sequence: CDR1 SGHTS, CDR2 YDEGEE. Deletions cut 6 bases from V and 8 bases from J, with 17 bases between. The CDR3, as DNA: TGTGCCAGCACCAACGGGGGGTTGAGCGAAAAACTGTTTTTT. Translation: CASTNGGLSEKLFF.

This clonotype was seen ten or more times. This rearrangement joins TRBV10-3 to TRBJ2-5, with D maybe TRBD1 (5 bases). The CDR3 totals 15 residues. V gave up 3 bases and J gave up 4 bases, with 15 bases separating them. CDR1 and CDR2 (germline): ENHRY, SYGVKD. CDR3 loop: CAISDRAREGETQYF. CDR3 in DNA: TGTGCCATCAGTGACCGGGCCAGGGAAGGAGAGACCCAGTACTTC.

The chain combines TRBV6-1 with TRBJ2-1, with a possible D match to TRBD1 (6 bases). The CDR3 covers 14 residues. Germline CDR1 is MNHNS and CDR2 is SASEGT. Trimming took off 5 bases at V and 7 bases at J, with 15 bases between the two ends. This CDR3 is CASSFTDSRNEQFF. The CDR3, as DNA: TGTGCCAGCAGTTTCACGGACAGCAGGAATGAGCAGTTCTTC.

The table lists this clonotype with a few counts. This CDR3 is CASSPDRATNYGYTF. The CDR3 bases are TGTGCCAGCAGCCCGGACAGGGCGACGAACTATGGCTACACCTTC. The chain recombines TRBV11-2 with TRBJ1-2, with TRBD1 matching 8 bases. The CDR3 extends over 15 amino acids. Germline V lookup: CDR1 SGHAT, CDR2 FQNNGV. J lost 2 bases, V lost 5 bases, and 7 bases had no gene match.

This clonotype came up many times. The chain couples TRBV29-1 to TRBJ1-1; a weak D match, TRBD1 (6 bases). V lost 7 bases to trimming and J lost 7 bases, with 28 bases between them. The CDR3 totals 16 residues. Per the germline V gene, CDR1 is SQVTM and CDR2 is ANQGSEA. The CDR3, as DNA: TGCAGCGCTCTGACGGGCCACCCTAGGGGGGACCATGAAGCTTTCTTT. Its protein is CSALTGHPRGDHEAFF.

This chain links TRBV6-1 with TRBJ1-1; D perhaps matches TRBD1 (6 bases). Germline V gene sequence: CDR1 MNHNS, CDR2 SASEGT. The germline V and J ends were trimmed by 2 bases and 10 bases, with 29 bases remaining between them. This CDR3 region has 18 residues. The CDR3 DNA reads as TGTGCCAGCAGTGAACCTTACATATACTCGGGGGCAATATCCACAGCTTTCTTT. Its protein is CASSEPYIYSGAISTAFF.

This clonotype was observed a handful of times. CDR3 nucleotide sequence: TGTGCCAGCAGCAGGATAAAGACAGGGACCGTCTACGAGCAGTACTTC. Amino acids: CASSRIKTGTVYEQYF. V is TRBV27 and J is TRBJ2-7; the match to TRBD1 covers 7 bases. The CDR3 is 16 residues long. V shed 6 bases, J shed 3 bases, and the junction held 14 bases outside the gene matches. Germline assignment: CDR1 MNHEY and CDR2 SMNVEV (reference sequence).

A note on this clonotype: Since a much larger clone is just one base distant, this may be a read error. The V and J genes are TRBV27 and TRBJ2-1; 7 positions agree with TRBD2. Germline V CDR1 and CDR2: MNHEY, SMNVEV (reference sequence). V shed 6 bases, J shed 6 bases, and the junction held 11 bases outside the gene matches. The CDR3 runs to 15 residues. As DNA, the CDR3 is TGTGCCAGCAGCCCGGGGAGCGGGACCTGCAATGAGCAGTTCTTC. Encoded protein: CASSPGSGTCNEQFF.

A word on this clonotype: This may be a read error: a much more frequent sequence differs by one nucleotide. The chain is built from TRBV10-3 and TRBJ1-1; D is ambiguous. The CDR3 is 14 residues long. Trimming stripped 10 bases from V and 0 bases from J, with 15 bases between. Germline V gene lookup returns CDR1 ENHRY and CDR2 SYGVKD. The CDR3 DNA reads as TGTGCCACCAAGAAATCGTCCCTGAACACTGAAGCTTTCTTT. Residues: CATKKSSLNTEAFF.

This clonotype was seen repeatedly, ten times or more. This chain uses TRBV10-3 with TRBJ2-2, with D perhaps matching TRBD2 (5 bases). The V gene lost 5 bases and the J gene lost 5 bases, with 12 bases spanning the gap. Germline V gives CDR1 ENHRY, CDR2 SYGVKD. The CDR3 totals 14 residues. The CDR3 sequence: CAISPTPGTGELFF. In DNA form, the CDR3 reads TGTGCCATCAGTCCGACCCCGGGAACCGGGGAGCTGTTTTTT.

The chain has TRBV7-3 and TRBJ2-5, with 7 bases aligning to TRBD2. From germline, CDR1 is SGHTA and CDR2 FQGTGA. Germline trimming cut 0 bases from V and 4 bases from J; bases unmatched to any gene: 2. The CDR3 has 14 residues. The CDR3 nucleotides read TGTGCCAGCAGCTTAACTGGCGGGAGAGAGACCCAGTACTTC. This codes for CASSLTGGRETQYF.

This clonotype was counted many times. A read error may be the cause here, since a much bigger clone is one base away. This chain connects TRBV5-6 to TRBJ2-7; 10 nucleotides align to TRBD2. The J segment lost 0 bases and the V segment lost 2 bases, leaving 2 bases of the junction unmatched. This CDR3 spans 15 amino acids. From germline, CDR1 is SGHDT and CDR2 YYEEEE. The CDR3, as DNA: TGTGCCAGCAGCTTTACTAGCGGGAACTCCTACGAGCAGTACTTC. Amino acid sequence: CASSFTSGNSYEQYF.

CDR3 sequence: CASSSAAGLAGGNEQFF. Written as DNA, the CDR3 is TGCGCCAGCAGCTCAGCGGCGGGACTAGCGGGAGGAAATGAGCAGTTCTTC. The chain carries TRBV5-1 and TRBJ2-1; 15 nucleotides line up with TRBD2. There are 17 residues in the CDR3. The junction had 8 bases not matched to a gene; V was cut back by 3 bases and J by 7 bases. Germline lookup yields CDR1 SGHRS and CDR2 YFSETQ.

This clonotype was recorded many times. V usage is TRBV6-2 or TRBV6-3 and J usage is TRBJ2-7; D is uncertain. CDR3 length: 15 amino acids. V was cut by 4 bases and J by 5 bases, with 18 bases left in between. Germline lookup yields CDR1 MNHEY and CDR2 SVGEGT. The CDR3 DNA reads TGTGCCAGCAGTTCCCTCGGACGCCCAATGGACGAGCAGTACTTC. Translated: CASSSLGRPMDEQYF.

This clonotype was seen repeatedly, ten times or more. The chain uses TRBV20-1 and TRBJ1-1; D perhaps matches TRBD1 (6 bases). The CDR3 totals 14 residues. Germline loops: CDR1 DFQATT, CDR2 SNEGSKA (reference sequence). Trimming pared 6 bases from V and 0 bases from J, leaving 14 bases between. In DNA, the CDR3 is TGCAGTGCACGAGGGGGTATCATGAACACTGAAGCTTTCTTT. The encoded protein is CSARGGIMNTEAFF.

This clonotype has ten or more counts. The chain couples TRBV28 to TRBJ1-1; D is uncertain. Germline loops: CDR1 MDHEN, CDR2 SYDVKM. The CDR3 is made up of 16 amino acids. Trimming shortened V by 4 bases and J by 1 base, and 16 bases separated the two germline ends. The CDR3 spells CASSSPGRASNTEAFF. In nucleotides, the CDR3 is TGTGCCAGCAGTTCCCCCGGGCGGGCCTCGAACACTGAAGCTTTCTTT.

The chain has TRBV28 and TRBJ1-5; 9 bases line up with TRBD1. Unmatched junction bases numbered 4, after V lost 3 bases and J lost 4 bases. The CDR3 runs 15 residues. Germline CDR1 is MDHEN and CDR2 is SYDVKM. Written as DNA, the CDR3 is TGTGCCAGCAGTTTCCCGGGACAGGGTAATCAGCCCCAGCATTTT. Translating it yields CASSFPGQGNQPQHF. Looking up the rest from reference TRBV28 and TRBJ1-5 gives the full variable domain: DVKVTQSSRYLVKRTGEKVFLECVQDMDHENMFWYRQDPGLGLRLIYFSYDVKMKEKGDIPEGYSVSREKKERFSLILESASTNQTSMYLCASSFPGQGNQPQHFGDGTRLSIL.

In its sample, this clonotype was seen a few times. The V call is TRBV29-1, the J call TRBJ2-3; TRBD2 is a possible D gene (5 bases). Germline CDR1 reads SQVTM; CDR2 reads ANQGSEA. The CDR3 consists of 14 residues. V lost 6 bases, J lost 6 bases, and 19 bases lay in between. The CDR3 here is CSVLRDLTGDTQYF. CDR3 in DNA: TGCAGCGTCCTCCGGGATTTAACGGGGGATACGCAGTATTTT.

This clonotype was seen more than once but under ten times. The CDR3 DNA sequence: TGCAGTGCTAGAGATGGGGTAGCGGGAATACAGTTCTTC. This sequence encodes CSARDGVAGIQFF. The chain couples TRBV20-1 to TRBJ2-1; 8 bases map to TRBD2. J was trimmed by 13 bases and V by 0 bases; bases with no gene match: 8. This CDR3 region has 13 residues. Germline CDR1 is DFQATT and CDR2 is SNEGSKA (reference sequence).

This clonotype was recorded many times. The CDR3 is CASSKSLDFSAPDTQYF. The DNA for the CDR3 is TGTGCCAGCAGTAAATCCTTGGATTTTTCCGCCCCGGATACGCAGTATTTT. This chain uses TRBV6-1 with TRBJ2-3, with unresolved D. Germline CDR1 is MNHNS and CDR2 is SASEGT. V was cut by 5 bases and J by 6 bases, with 24 bases left in between. CDR3 size: 17 residues.

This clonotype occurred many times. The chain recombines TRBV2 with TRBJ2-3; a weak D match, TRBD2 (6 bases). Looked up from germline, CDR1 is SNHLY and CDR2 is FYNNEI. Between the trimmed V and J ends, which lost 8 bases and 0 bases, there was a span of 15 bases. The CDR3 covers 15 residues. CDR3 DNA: TGTGCCAGCGGGGACTCGAGATCTAGCACAGATACGCAGTATTTT. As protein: CASGDSRSSTDTQYF. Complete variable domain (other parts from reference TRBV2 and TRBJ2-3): EPEVTQTPSHQVTQMGQEVILRCVPISNHLYFYWYRQILGQKVEFLVSFYNNEISEKSEIFDDQFSVERPDGSNFTLKIRSTKLEDSAMYFCASGDSRSSTDTQYFGPGTRLTVL.

The CDR3 region is CASKEQNQETQYF. The CDR3, as DNA: TGTGCCAGCAAGGAACAGAACCAAGAGACCCAGTACTTC. V is TRBV14 and J is TRBJ2-5; D is ambiguous. This CDR3 has 13 amino acids. The germline V and J ends were trimmed by 7 bases and 0 bases, with 9 bases remaining between them. The germline CDR1 and CDR2 sequences are SGHDN and FVKESK.